Shown below are 27 T cell receptor beta chains from a single sample sequenced in a study of T cell changes during pregnancy in multiple sclerosis. Assay used: immunoSEQ multiplex PCR; TCRdb lists only in-frame clones, some missing. Of about 73,000 clones listed, 80% to 95% are singletons. The source material was peripheral blood, sampled in the third trimester of pregnancy. Source of these receptors: a female donor in good health, enrolled as a control in a pregnancy study.

Here the CDR3 reads CASSLSDRPLLPYEQYF. The CDR3 nucleotides are TGTGCCAGCAGTTTATCGGACAGGCCCCTTTTACCCTACGAGCAGTACTTC. The genes are TRBV27 and TRBJ2-7; 7 nucleotides line up with TRBD1. After removal of 0 bases from V and 2 bases from J, the junction contained 10 bases not matched to a gene. Germline loops: CDR1 MNHEY, CDR2 SMNVEV (reference sequence). This CDR3 region has 17 residues.

The V gene is TRBV18, the J gene TRBJ1-1; no reliable D call. V gave up 2 bases and J gave up 3 bases, with 7 bases separating them. Germline values: CDR1 KGHSH, CDR2 LQKENI. CDR3 size: 13 residues. CDR3 sequence (DNA): TGTGCCAGCTCACCAATGCAGGACACTGAAGCTTTCTTT. It yields the protein CASSPMQDTEAFF.

The chain recombines TRBV7-2 with TRBJ2-1; 9 nucleotides match TRBD1. The trim removed 5 bases at V and 8 bases at J, leaving 10 bases unmatched. This CDR3 spans 15 amino acids. Germline V gene lookup returns CDR1 SGHTA and CDR2 FQGNSA. The CDR3 sequence is CASSDPGQGWHEQFF. Here the CDR3 DNA reads TGTGCCAGCAGCGATCCGGGACAGGGATGGCATGAGCAGTTCTTC.

The chain is built from TRBV18 and TRBJ2-5, with TRBD1 matching 10 bases. J lost 5 bases, V lost 3 bases, and 9 bases had no gene match. Per the germline V gene, CDR1 is KGHSH and CDR2 is LQKENI. There are 16 residues in the CDR3. Here the CDR3 DNA reads TGTGCCAGCTCACCCCGGACAGGGGGAACGTGGGAGACCCAGTACTTC. This codes for CASSPRTGGTWETQYF.

The rearrangement links TRBV11-3 to TRBJ1-3; 7 bases fit TRBD1. Germline assignment: CDR1 SGHNT and CDR2 YENEEA. Unmatched junction bases numbered 11, after V lost 5 bases and J lost 1 base. CDR3 length equals 17 residues. The CDR3 region is CASSKKQGLKSGNTIYF. For the CDR3, the DNA is TGTGCCAGCAGCAAGAAACAGGGGCTCAAGTCTGGAAACACCATATATTTT.

The gene calls are TRBV19 and TRBJ1-2, with TRBD1 matching over 8 bases. Germline lookup yields CDR1 LNHDA and CDR2 SQIVND (reference sequence). The CDR3 contains 13 residues. Trimming took 6 bases from V and 2 from J; bases not matched to a gene: 2. CDR3 in DNA: TGTGCCAGTAGGACAGGGGCCAACTATGGCTACACCTTC. It encodes CASRTGANYGYTF. Using reference TRBV19 and TRBJ1-2 for the parts outside the CDR3, the full variable domain is DGGITQSPKYLFRKEGQNVTLSCEQNLNHDAMYWYRQDPGQGLRLIYYSQIVNDFQKGDIAEGYSVSREKKESFPLTVTSAQKNPTAFYLCASRTGANYGYTFGSGTRLTVV.

J is TRBJ2-5 and V is TRBV28, with TRBD2 matching over 8 bases. This CDR3 is 15 amino acids long. V lost 7 bases, J lost 5 bases, and 12 bases stayed unmatched. The germline V gene has CDR1 MDHEN and CDR2 SYDVKM. The CDR3 sequence: CASTPGGADGETQYF. In DNA form, the CDR3 reads TGTGCCAGCACCCCCGGGGGGGCGGATGGCGAGACCCAGTACTTC.

J is TRBJ2-2 and V is TRBV10-1, with D possibly matching TRBD1 (6 bases). CDR3 length: 15 residues. Trimming removed 0 bases from V and 4 bases from J, with 9 bases in between. The V gene's germline CDR1 is WNHNN and CDR2 SYGVQD (reference sequence). CDR3 sequence (DNA): TGCGCCAGCAGTGAGTCGAGAGGGGGCACCGGGGAGCTGTTTTTT. It yields the protein CASSESRGGTGELFF.

The rearrangement joins TRBV15 to TRBJ2-5, with TRBD2 matching over 10 bases. This CDR3 contains 13 residues. After removal of 9 bases from V and 3 bases from J, the junction contained 4 bases not matched to a gene. Germline CDR1 is LNHNV and CDR2 is YYDKDF (reference sequence). The CDR3 DNA follows: TGTGCCACTAGCGGGGGGTCCGAAGAGACCCAGTACTTC. This gives the protein CATSGGSEETQYF.

V usage is TRBV6-5 and J usage is TRBJ2-7, with 8 bases aligning to TRBD1. Germline V gene sequence: CDR1 MNHEY, CDR2 SVGAGI. The CDR3 spans 14 residues. The junction had 4 bases not matched to a gene; V was cut back by 4 bases and J by 2 bases. CDR3 amino acids: CASSLSRGPYEQYF. For the CDR3, the DNA is TGTGCCAGCAGTTTAAGCAGGGGGCCCTACGAGCAGTACTTC.

This sequence joins TRBV15 and TRBJ1-1, with D maybe TRBD1 (5 bases). The length of the CDR3 is 15 residues. V shed 3 bases and J shed 0 bases, with 11 bases lying between them. CDR1 is LNHNV, CDR2 YYDKDF, per germline (reference sequence). The CDR3 protein is CATSRITGVNTEAFF. The DNA for the CDR3 is TGTGCCACCAGCAGGATCACAGGTGTGAACACTGAAGCTTTCTTT.

By sample share, this clone is medium-sized. This rearrangement joins TRBV4-2 to TRBJ2-3, with 11 positions matching TRBD2. Trimming removed 0 bases from V and 4 bases from J; junction bases left unmatched: 0. Germline V CDR1 and CDR2: LGHNA, YNFKEQ. The CDR3 is made up of 15 amino acids. This CDR3 is CASSQDSGGADTQYF. In DNA form, the CDR3 reads TGTGCCAGCAGCCAAGATAGCGGGGGGGCAGATACGCAGTATTTT.

The rearrangement links TRBV2 to TRBJ1-1; D unclear. Germline values: CDR1 SNHLY, CDR2 FYNNEI. The V and J ends lost 6 bases and 5 bases respectively, with 13 bases between them. This CDR3 is 13 amino acids long. The DNA for the CDR3 is TGTGCCAGCAGGACAAGGGAGGAAACTGAAGCTTTCTTT. Translated: CASRTREETEAFF.

The chain links TRBV7-9 to TRBJ2-7; D is uncertain. Trimming took 5 bases from V and 8 from J, leaving 16 bases between them. This CDR3 contains 13 residues. The germline CDR1 and CDR2 sequences are SEHNR and FQNEAQ (reference sequence). The DNA of the CDR3 is TGTGCCAGCAGCGTCGATTCTCCTACGAAGCAGTACTTC. This encodes CASSVDSPTKQYF.

The chain combines TRBV13 with TRBJ2-7; TRBD2 is a possible D gene (6 bases). This CDR3 has 14 amino acids. V lost 5 bases and J lost 5, with 16 bases in between. The germline CDR1 and CDR2 sequences are PRHDT and FYEKMQ (reference sequence). The CDR3 here is CASSPPPGAHEQYF. DNA of the CDR3: TGTGCCAGCAGCCCCCCTCCGGGAGCCCACGAGCAGTACTTC. The complete variable domain, with remaining parts taken from reference TRBV13 and TRBJ2-7, reads AAGVIQSPRHLIKEKRETATLKCYPIPRHDTVYWYQQGPGQDPQFLISFYEKMQSDKGSIPDRFSAQQFSDYHSELNMSSLELGDSALYFCASSPPPGAHEQYFGPGTRLTVT.

The V call is TRBV7-2, the J call TRBJ2-1; the D gene is possibly TRBD1 (6 bases). V dropped 1 base and J dropped 13 bases, with 14 bases sitting between them. Germline CDR1 reads SGHTA; CDR2 reads FQGNSA. The CDR3 spans 13 residues. The CDR3 sequence is CASSLGRDIDQFF. Written as DNA, the CDR3 is TGTGCCAGCAGCTTAGGACGGGACATCGATCAGTTCTTC. Drawing the rest from reference TRBV7-2 and TRBJ2-1, the complete variable domain is GAGVSQSPSNKVTEKGKDVELRCDPISGHTALYWYRQSLGQGLEFLIYFQGNSAPDKSGLPSDRFSAERTGGSVSTLTIQRTQQEDSAVYLCASSLGRDIDQFFGPGTRLTVL.

This chain links TRBV19 with TRBJ1-1, with 10 bases lining up with TRBD1. The trim removed 5 bases at V and 0 bases at J, leaving 9 bases unmatched. The V gene's germline CDR1 is LNHDA and CDR2 SQIVND (reference sequence). This CDR3 has 17 amino acids. CDR3 in amino acids: CASSGRRTGGMNTEAFF. The CDR3 bases are TGTGCCAGTAGTGGCAGGAGGACAGGGGGGATGAACACTGAAGCTTTCTTT.

This chain connects TRBV7-8 to TRBJ1-1; 8 nucleotides line up with TRBD1. Germline V gives CDR1 SGHVS, CDR2 FQNEAQ. V trimming: 6 bases; J trimming: 4 bases; junction bases outside the gene matches: 7. This CDR3 is built from 14 residues. The CDR3 region has the DNA TGTGCCAGCAGGTCGGACAGGGAGGGCACTGAAGCTTTCTTT. It yields the protein CASRSDREGTEAFF.

V is TRBV28 and J is TRBJ2-5, with 10 bases that match TRBD1. The CDR3 covers 17 residues. J lost 4 bases, V lost 1 base, and 9 bases had no gene match. Germline loops: CDR1 MDHEN, CDR2 SYDVKM. DNA of the CDR3: TGTGCCAGCAGTTTATACGGGGCGGGACAGGGGAGAGAGACCCAGTACTTC. Its protein product is CASSLYGAGQGRETQYF.

This sequence joins TRBV18 and TRBJ1-5; possibly TRBD1 for D (5 bases). Germline V gene sequence: CDR1 KGHSH, CDR2 LQKENI. With 3 bases removed from V and 2 bases from J, the gap between germline ends came to 11 bases. There are 15 residues in the CDR3. In nucleotides, the CDR3 is TGTGCCAGCTCACCCTCCAGGGTAGGCAATCAGCCCCAGCATTTT. This sequence encodes CASSPSRVGNQPQHF.

The chain combines TRBV29-1 with TRBJ2-1, with 9 bases fitting TRBD1. J lost 8 bases, V lost 3 bases, and 11 bases had no gene match. Germline V CDR1 and CDR2: SQVTM, ANQGSEA. This CDR3 has 15 residues. As DNA, the CDR3 is TGCAGCGTTGAGGGGCCGGGACAGGGTAGGGATGAGCAGTTCTTC. Its translation: CSVEGPGQGRDEQFF.

CDR3 DNA: TGTGCCATCAGTGATATTTTAGCAGCCCGCTCCTACAATGAGCAGTTCTTC. It yields the protein CAISDILAARSYNEQFF. The J gene is TRBJ2-1, the V gene TRBV10-3; no reliable D call. The germline CDR1 and CDR2 sequences are ENHRY and SYGVKD. V gave up 3 bases and J gave up 0 bases, with 15 bases separating them. The CDR3 covers 17 residues.

V is TRBV6-4 and J is TRBJ2-3, with 8 bases matching TRBD2. This CDR3 spans 15 amino acids. Losses at the gene ends were 3 bases for V and 4 bases for J; bases not matched to a gene: 6. The V gene's germline CDR1 is MRHNA and CDR2 SNTAGT. The CDR3 reads CASSESGSTADTQYF. DNA for the CDR3: TGTGCCAGCAGTGAAAGCGGGAGTACGGCAGATACGCAGTATTTT.

The chain has TRBV28 and TRBJ2-2; D is ambiguous. Trimming cost V 3 bases and J 6 bases, with 8 bases left between them. The length of the CDR3 is 13 residues. Germline V gene data show CDR1 as MDHEN and CDR2 as SYDVKM. DNA of the CDR3: TGTGCCAGCAGTTTCGATGGGCCCGGGGAGCTGTTTTTT. Amino acid sequence: CASSFDGPGELFF.

The genes are TRBV19 and TRBJ1-2; D gene ambiguous. Germline CDR1 is LNHDA and CDR2 is SQIVND (reference sequence). This CDR3 contains 12 residues. Trimming removed 7 bases from V and 1 base from J, with 7 bases in between. The CDR3 sequence is CASIGSNYGYTF. The CDR3 DNA sequence: TGTGCCAGTATTGGCAGTAACTATGGCTACACCTTC.

The rearrangement links TRBV27 to TRBJ2-7; TRBD2 agrees at 7 bases. The junction had 2 bases not matched to a gene; V was cut back by 3 bases and J by 3 bases. The CDR3 has 13 residues. Germline-derived CDR1 and CDR2 are MNHEY and SMNVEV (reference sequence). In DNA form, the CDR3 reads TGTGCCAGCAGTTTTGGCGGGAGCTACGAGCAGTACTTC. It specifies CASSFGGSYEQYF.

This sequence joins TRBV7-2 and TRBJ2-1; 8 nucleotides match TRBD2. Germline V gene sequence: CDR1 SGHTA, CDR2 FQGNSA. The CDR3 is made up of 16 amino acids. Losses at the gene ends were 5 bases for V and 7 bases for J; bases not matched to a gene: 13. In nucleotides, the CDR3 is TGTGCCAGCAGCCAGGGGCCGTCGGGGGGGCCAAATGAGCAGTTCTTC. Protein: CASSQGPSGGPNEQFF.